This entry features one TCR beta chain sequence. Its target is not known. The sample is drawn from a study of cytomegalovirus exposure and HLA in healthy donors. Study-wide findings and caveats: CMV serostatus was the only immune exposure information that was available. It emerged from a later analysis that several of the most significant clusters appeared to be linked to common viral pathogens. Differences between HLA loci emerged in a later analysis of TCR association rates, with DRB1 most and HLA-C fewest.

PCR amplification relied on 60 Vbeta primers (plus 13 Jbeta primers). Sequenced by immunoSEQ multiplex PCR; TCRdb stores in-frame clones only, minus some. The table lists 100,000 to 150,000 clones, 75% to 85% of them singletons. This receptor was obtained from a man aged 45-65 years in good health and CMV-seronegative. Sequencing was carried out using PBMCs.

CDR3 nucleotide sequence: TGTGCCAGCAACCCCTGGGAGCGTCAAGAGACCCAGTACTTC. It codes for CASNPWERQETQYF. The chain recombines TRBV6-5 with TRBJ2-5; possibly TRBD2 for D (5 bases). CDR1 and CDR2 (germline): MNHEY, SVGAGI. The CDR3 covers 14 residues. V was trimmed by 7 bases and J by 2 bases, leaving 14 bases between them.